Listed here are 30 T cell receptor beta chains from one sample, sequenced in a study of OX40 agonist ivuxolimab in advanced cancers. The assay was immunoSEQ multiplex PCR, and TCRdb's table has in-frame clones only and misses some. This table holds about 47,000 clones, approximately 84% found once. Sequenced material: CD4+ or CD8+ T cells sorted from blood, taken in a trial of the OX40 agonist ivuxolimab. The receptors here all came from an adult with an advanced solid tumor such as melanoma, head and neck, liver or kidney cancer.

The J gene is TRBJ1-2, the V gene TRBV6-6; 8 positions agree with TRBD1. There are 14 residues in the CDR3. The germline V gene encodes CDR1 MNHNY and CDR2 SVGAGI (reference sequence). The trim removed 6 bases at V and 8 bases at J, leaving 11 bases unmatched. The CDR3 bases are TGTGCCAGCAGGGATGGACAGGGAGGGAACGGCTACACCTTC. It yields the protein CASRDGQGGNGYTF.

The CDR3 reads CASSLSETQYF. The DNA for the CDR3 is TGTGCCAGCAGCCTGTCGGAGACCCAGTACTTC. The chain joins TRBV5-4 to TRBJ2-5; unclear D gene. Trimming stripped 4 bases from V and 5 bases from J, with 6 bases between. The CDR3 length is 11 residues. Germline V lookup: CDR1 SGHNT, CDR2 YYREEE (reference sequence).

The rearrangement joins TRBV5-1 to TRBJ1-4, with 10 bases fitting TRBD1. This CDR3 has 18 residues. The V gene's germline CDR1 is SGHRS and CDR2 YFSETQ. V lost 2 bases, J lost 3 bases, and 10 bases stayed unmatched. As DNA, the CDR3 is TGCGCCAGCAGCTTAAGCGGACAGGGGGGGTCAGCTAATGAAAAACTGTTTTTT. This codes for CASSLSGQGGSANEKLFF.

V usage is TRBV29-1 and J usage is TRBJ2-1, with a tentative D call TRBD1 (5 bases). Germline CDR1 and CDR2: SQVTM and ANQGSEA. V was pared by 1 base and J by 10 bases, with 14 bases between. The CDR3 consists of 13 residues. Here the CDR3 reads CSVEGLMRTEQFF. The CDR3 DNA reads as TGCAGCGTTGAAGGGTTGATGAGGACAGAGCAGTTCTTC.

The count of this clone is one. The chain uses TRBV6-1 and TRBJ1-2; 8 nucleotides match TRBD1. The germline V gene has CDR1 MNHNS and CDR2 SASEGT. J lost 8 bases, V lost 2 bases, and 7 bases had no gene match. The CDR3 has 14 amino acids. As DNA, the CDR3 is TGTGCCAGCAGTGAACGGACAGGGCGTGGGGGCTACACCTTC. As protein: CASSERTGRGGYTF.

The chain has TRBV18 and TRBJ2-2, with D unclear. V gave up 5 bases and J gave up 5 bases, with 6 bases separating them. CDR3 length: 12 amino acids. CDR1 is KGHSH, CDR2 LQKENI, per germline. The CDR3 sequence is CASSLSTGELFF. CDR3 in DNA: TGTGCCAGCTCATTATCGACCGGGGAGCTGTTTTTT.

This clone was recorded once. The gene calls are TRBV7-8 and TRBJ1-5; D unresolved. CDR3 length equals 12 residues. Trimming pared 5 bases from V and 3 bases from J, leaving 5 bases between. In germline, CDR1 is SGHVS, CDR2 FQNEAQ. Written as DNA, the CDR3 is TGTGCCAGCAGCGTCAACAATCAGCCCCAGCATTTT. Translating it yields CASSVNNQPQHF.

The chain carries TRBV6-5 and TRBJ1-1; the D gene is possibly TRBD1 (5 bases). CDR1 MNHEY and CDR2 SVGAGI come from the germline V gene. V dropped 3 bases and J dropped 5 bases, with 16 bases sitting between them. The CDR3 spans 15 residues. CDR3 nucleotide sequence: TGTGCCAGCAGTTATACGAGTCGTGGGGGAACTGAAGCTTTCTTT. As protein: CASSYTSRGGTEAFF.

This chain links TRBV6-1 with TRBJ1-6, with D perhaps matching TRBD1 (6 bases). The CDR3 extends over 16 amino acids. Trimming took 2 bases from V and 4 from J, leaving 12 bases between them. CDR1 is MNHNS and CDR2 is SASEGT in the germline V gene. The CDR3 reads CASSEPPTGYNSPLHF. The CDR3 coding sequence is TGTGCCAGCAGTGAACCCCCCACAGGGTATAATTCACCCCTCCACTTT.

The chain recombines TRBV18 with TRBJ1-2; no reliable D call. This CDR3 has 13 amino acids. The germline V gene has CDR1 KGHSH and CDR2 LQKENI. V gave up 5 bases and J gave up 2 bases, with 9 bases separating them. Here the CDR3 DNA reads TGTGCCAGCTCAGAGTGGGCCAACTATGGCTACACCTTC. Its translation is CASSEWANYGYTF.

This clone was seen a few times. This chain links TRBV5-5 with TRBJ2-7, with a tentative D call TRBD2 (7 bases). The CDR3 totals 15 residues. Trimming took off 1 base at V and 2 bases at J, with 13 bases between the two ends. Germline CDR1 and CDR2: SGHKS and YYEKEE (reference sequence). CDR3 sequence reads: CASSLRGDKPYEQYF. In nucleotides, the CDR3 is TGTGCCAGCAGCTTGCGGGGGGACAAACCCTACGAGCAGTACTTC. The variable domain in full, with the rest retrieved from reference TRBV5-5 and TRBJ2-7, is DAGVTQSPTHLIKTRGQQVTLRCSPISGHKSVSWYQQVLGQGPQFIFQYYEKEERGRGNFPDRFSARQFPNYSSELNVNALLLGDSALYLCASSLRGDKPYEQYFGPGTRLTVT.

This clone is a singleton in its sample. The limits of the CDR3 on the DNA are not certain, so only TCRdb's listed CDR3 is given. The chain is built from TRBV19 and TRBJ1-2; the D call of TRBD1 is as the table states it, not checked on the DNA. The CDR3 extends over 13 residues, inclusive of both ends. The germline V gene has CDR1 LNHDA and CDR2 SQIVND (reference sequence). The CDR3 protein is CASSPEIVGQGTF.

The chain is built from TRBV6-1 and TRBJ2-7, with a weak D call TRBD2 (6 bases). V was cut by 6 bases and J by 0 bases, with 6 bases left in between. This CDR3 contains 12 residues. Germline CDR1 is MNHNS and CDR2 is SASEGT. The CDR3 reads CASRRDSYEQYF. The CDR3 bases are TGTGCCAGCAGGCGGGACTCCTACGAGCAGTACTTC.

There are a few counts of this clone. The V and J genes are TRBV11-1 and TRBJ1-5; no clear D. The CDR3 spans 13 residues. V was cut by 5 bases and J by 0 bases, with 5 bases left in between. Germline V CDR1 and CDR2: SGHAT, FQDESV (reference sequence). In nucleotides, the CDR3 is TGTGCCAGCAGCGCTGATAGCAATCAGCCCCAGCATTTT. Its translation: CASSADSNQPQHF.

This rearrangement joins TRBV6-1 to TRBJ1-4; D may be TRBD1 (5 bases). Trimming shortened V by 3 bases and J by 8 bases, and 16 bases separated the two germline ends. Germline V CDR1 and CDR2: MNHNS, SASEGT. The CDR3 runs 15 residues. The CDR3, as DNA: TGTGCCAGCAGTGATAGGGGAGGGGTTATCGAAAAACTGTTTTTT. Its protein product is CASSDRGGVIEKLFF.

The J gene is TRBJ2-5, the V gene TRBV4-1, with 10 bases fitting TRBD1. Germline V gene data show CDR1 as MGHRA and CDR2 as YSYEKL. The CDR3 consists of 15 residues. The J segment lost 1 base and the V segment lost 3 bases, leaving 2 bases of the junction unmatched. CDR3 nucleotides: TGCGCCAGCAGCCAGGGACAGGGGCGCCAAGAGACCCAGTACTTC. It translates to CASSQGQGRQETQYF.

The chain couples TRBV25-1 to TRBJ1-5; D might be TRBD1 (5 bases). Trimming left V 6 bases short and J 1 base short, with 16 bases between. Per the germline V gene, CDR1 is MGHDK and CDR2 is SYGVNS. There are 16 residues in the CDR3. CDR3 nucleotides: TGTGCCAGCAGGCCGTCGGGGGAGGGGAGCAATCAGCCCCAGCATTTT. It translates to CASRPSGEGSNQPQHF.

The V and J genes are TRBV19 and TRBJ2-1; D gene ambiguous. V was pared by 3 bases and J by 8 bases, with 17 bases between. The CDR3 totals 15 residues. CDR1 and CDR2 from the germline V gene are LNHDA and SQIVND (reference sequence). CDR3 in amino acids: CASSMGHPLKDEQFF. The CDR3 DNA sequence: TGTGCCAGTAGTATGGGCCACCCACTCAAAGATGAGCAGTTCTTC. Together with reference TRBV19 and TRBJ2-1, the CDR3 gives the full variable domain: DGGITQSPKYLFRKEGQNVTLSCEQNLNHDAMYWYRQDPGQGLRLIYYSQIVNDFQKGDIAEGYSVSREKKESFPLTVTSAQKNPTAFYLCASSMGHPLKDEQFFGPGTRLTVL.

The gene calls are TRBV5-6 and TRBJ1-6; TRBD1 might be the D (6 bases). This CDR3 is 14 amino acids long. V was cut by 0 bases and J by 10 bases, with 11 bases left in between. Germline V gene lookup returns CDR1 SGHDT and CDR2 YYEEEE. The CDR3 nucleotides are TGTGCCAGCAGCTTGGGAGGGGGATCATCACCCCTCCACTTT. Translating gives CASSLGGGSSPLHF.

This clone turned up a few times. V gene TRBV15 combines with J gene TRBJ2-6; D is undetermined. V was shortened by 0 bases and J by 0 bases, with 3 bases between the two germline ends. There are 15 residues in the CDR3. The V gene's germline CDR1 is LNHNV and CDR2 YYDKDF (reference sequence). The CDR3 DNA sequence: TGTGCCACCAGCAGAGAGGGCTCTGGGGCCAACGTCCTGACTTTC. Translation gives CATSREGSGANVLTF.

This chain links TRBV23-1 with TRBJ1-6; D gene unclear. TRBV23-1 is filed as an ORF, its function uncertain. The germline V and J ends were trimmed by 0 bases and 7 bases, with 13 bases remaining between them. The CDR3 totals 16 residues. CDR3 residues: CASSQSRPGKNSPLHF. CDR3 nucleotide sequence: TGCGCCAGCAGTCAATCCAGACCCGGGAAAAATTCACCCCTCCACTTT.

The sample holds one count of this clone. The chain combines TRBV10-1 with TRBJ2-3; TRBD2 might be the D (5 bases). The CDR3 is made up of 15 amino acids. The ends were cut back, 1 base at V and 0 bases at J, with 8 bases in the middle. The germline V gene encodes CDR1 WNHNN and CDR2 SYGVQD (reference sequence). CDR3 DNA: TGCGCCAGCAGTGAGTTGGCGGGTAGCACAGATACGCAGTATTTT. Translated: CASSELAGSTDTQYF.

V and J are TRBV19 and TRBJ1-2; a possible D gene is TRBD1 (6 bases). The CDR3 length is 14 residues. V dropped 5 bases and J dropped 7 bases, with 17 bases sitting between them. The germline V gene encodes CDR1 LNHDA and CDR2 SQIVND (reference sequence). This chain's CDR3 is CASSLNRDQGGYTF. The CDR3, as DNA: TGTGCCAGTAGTCTGAACAGGGACCAGGGTGGCTACACCTTC.

CDR3 nucleotide sequence: TGTGCCAGCAGCTCCTATTGGAGGGGCAAGGACACCGGGGAGCTGTTTTTT. Translating gives CASSSYWRGKDTGELFF. The J gene is TRBJ2-2, the V gene TRBV7-9; perhaps TRBD2 as D (6 bases). CDR1 and CDR2 (germline): SEHNR, FQNEAQ (reference sequence). The V gene lost 4 bases and the J gene lost 3 bases, with 18 bases spanning the gap. The CDR3 runs to 17 residues.

The V and J genes are TRBV7-9 and TRBJ2-3, with D possibly called TRBD1 or TRBD2 (5 bases each). CDR3 size: 16 residues. Trimming took off 1 base at V and 1 base at J, with 12 bases between the two ends. Germline CDR1 and CDR2: SEHNR and FQNEAQ (reference sequence). CDR3 loop: CASSLVALGGTDTQYF. For the CDR3, the DNA is TGTGCCAGCAGCTTAGTCGCTTTGGGGGGCACAGATACGCAGTATTTT.

The V gene is TRBV2, the J gene TRBJ1-5; no clear D gene. Germline V gene data show CDR1 as SNHLY and CDR2 as FYNNEI. The CDR3 is 14 residues long. The ends were cut back, 6 bases at V and 3 bases at J, with 12 bases in the middle. CDR3 loop: CASRRGWDNQPQHF. DNA of the CDR3: TGTGCCAGCAGACGGGGATGGGACAATCAGCCCCAGCATTTT.

The sample holds a few counts of this clone. This chain connects TRBV11-2 to TRBJ2-1; D unresolved. Germline V lookup: CDR1 SGHAT, CDR2 FQNNGV. The CDR3 is 14 amino acids. V shed 3 bases and J shed 7 bases, with 13 bases lying between them. This CDR3 is CASSLGMAGNEQFF. CDR3 in DNA: TGTGCCAGCAGCTTGGGTATGGCCGGGAATGAGCAGTTCTTC.

This sequence joins TRBV28 and TRBJ2-1; the match to TRBD2 covers 7 bases. Germline lookup yields CDR1 MDHEN and CDR2 SYDVKM. The V and J ends lost 3 bases and 4 bases, in that order; junction bases with no gene match: 6. CDR3 length: 15 amino acids. CDR3 region: CASSFAQAGYNEQFF. CDR3 nucleotides: TGTGCCAGCAGTTTCGCTCAAGCGGGGTACAATGAGCAGTTCTTC.

The chain couples TRBV11-1 to TRBJ2-1; TRBD1 matches 7 bases. The CDR3 totals 15 residues. V lost 4 bases to trimming and J lost 6 bases; unmatched junction nucleotides: 9. Germline V gene data show CDR1 as SGHAT and CDR2 as FQDESV (reference sequence). The CDR3: CASSSSRDRPNEQFF. Written as DNA, the CDR3 is TGTGCCAGCAGCTCGAGTAGGGACAGACCCAATGAGCAGTTCTTC.

This clone was observed a handful of times. This chain connects TRBV7-5 to TRBJ2-2. TRBV7-5 represents a pseudogene. The CDR3 runs to 17 residues. CDR3 sequence reads: CASSPDGPTGATGELFF. The CDR3, as DNA: TGTGCCAGCAGCCCGGACGGGCCTACTGGAGCCACCGGGGAGCTGTTTTTT.